Included here is one T cell receptor (beta chain) sequence, with context. Its antigen is undetermined. RNA transcripts yielded amplified TCR beta CDR3 regions. RT-PCR in the first round (using the HTBI primer set) targeted the TCR CDR3. TCRdb independently ran MiXCR on the multiplex PCR reads; one entry per CDR3 protein. This sample has approximately 690,000 distinct CDR3 sequences; 20% to 25% occur once, and the top ten carry over 30%. The source of the sample is a study of T cells in Graves' hyperthyroidism and ophthalmopathy. PBMCs were sourced from less than 12 ml fresh peripheral blood. From germline, CDR1 is SGHVS and CDR2 FQNEAQ. V dropped 5 bases and J dropped 4 bases, with 12 bases sitting between them. This CDR3 spans 14 amino acids. Study-level results: Most expanded thyroid clonotypes above 0.001 recurred in blood.

V gene TRBV7-8 combines with J gene TRBJ1-3, with D tentatively TRBD1 (5 bases). Sequencing input: blood. The TCR sequence derives from a man aged 30 to 45 with Graves' ophthalmopathy. The CDR3 sequence: CASSVRESGNTIYF. Written as DNA, the CDR3 is TGTGCCAGCAGCGTCAGGGAATCGGGAAACACCATATATTTT.